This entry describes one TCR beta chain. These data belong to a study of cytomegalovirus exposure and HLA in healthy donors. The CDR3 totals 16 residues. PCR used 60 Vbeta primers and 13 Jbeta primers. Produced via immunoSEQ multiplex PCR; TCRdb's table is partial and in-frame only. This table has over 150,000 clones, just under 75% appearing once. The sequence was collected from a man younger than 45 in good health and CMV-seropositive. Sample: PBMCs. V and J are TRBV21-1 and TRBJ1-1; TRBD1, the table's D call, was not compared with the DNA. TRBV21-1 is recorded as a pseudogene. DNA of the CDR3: TGTGCCAGCAGCAAAGGTGAGGGGGCAATGGACACTGAAGCTTTCTTT. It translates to CASSKGEGAMDTEAFF.